This T cell receptor (beta chain) was captured by sequencing in a study of sequential checkpoint blockade in melanoma. Study-level background: Each arm's sequence ended with maintenance nivolumab.

Measured with immunoSEQ multiplex PCR; TCRdb has only the in-frame clones, and not every one. Here the sample spans 3,800 or so clones, 50% to 60% being singletons. Germline CDR1 and CDR2: SEHNR and FQNEAQ (reference sequence). This CDR3 contains 13 residues. Trimming took 4 bases from V and 3 from J; bases not matched to a gene: 3. Treatment meaning: randomized to nivolumab then ipilimumab (arm A) or the reverse (arm B). The clonotype was recovered from a human donor with melanoma. This chain connects TRBV7-9 to TRBJ2-7; TRBD2 matches 7 bases. This material consisted of CD8+ T cells sorted from blood (inferred from file names), taken from a patient given nivolumab and ipilimumab in sequence. CDR3 loop: CASSSREYYEQYF. The CDR3 DNA reads as TGTGCCAGCAGCTCGCGGGAGTACTACGAGCAGTACTTC.